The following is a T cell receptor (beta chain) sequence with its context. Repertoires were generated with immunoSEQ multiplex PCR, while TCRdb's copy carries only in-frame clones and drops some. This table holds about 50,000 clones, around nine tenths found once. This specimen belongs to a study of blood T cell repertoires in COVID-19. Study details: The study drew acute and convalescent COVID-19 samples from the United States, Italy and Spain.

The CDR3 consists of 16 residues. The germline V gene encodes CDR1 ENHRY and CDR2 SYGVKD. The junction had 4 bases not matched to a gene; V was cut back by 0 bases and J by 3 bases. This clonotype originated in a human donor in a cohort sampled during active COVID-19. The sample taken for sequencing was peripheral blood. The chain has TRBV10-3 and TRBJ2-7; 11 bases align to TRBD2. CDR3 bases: TGTGCCATCAGTGAGTCGTTAACTAGCGGGAGCTACGAGCAGTACTTC. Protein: CAISESLTSGSYEQYF.